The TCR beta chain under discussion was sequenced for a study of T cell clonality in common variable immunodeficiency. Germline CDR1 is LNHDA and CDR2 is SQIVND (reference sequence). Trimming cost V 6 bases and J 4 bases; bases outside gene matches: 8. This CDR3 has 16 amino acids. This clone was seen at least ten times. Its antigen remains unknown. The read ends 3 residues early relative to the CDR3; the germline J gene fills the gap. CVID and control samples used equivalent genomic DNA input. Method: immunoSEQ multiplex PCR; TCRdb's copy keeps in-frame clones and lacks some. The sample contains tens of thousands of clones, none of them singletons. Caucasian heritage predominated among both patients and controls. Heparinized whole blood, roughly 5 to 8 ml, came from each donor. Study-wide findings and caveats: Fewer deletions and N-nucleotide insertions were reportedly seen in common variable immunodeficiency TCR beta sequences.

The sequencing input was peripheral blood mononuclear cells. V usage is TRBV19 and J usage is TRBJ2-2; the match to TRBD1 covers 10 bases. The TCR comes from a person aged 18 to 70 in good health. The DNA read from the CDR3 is TGTGCCAGTAGGTCCTTGACAGGGGGCGTCACCGGGGAG. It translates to CASRSLTGGVTGE. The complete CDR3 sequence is CASRSLTGGVTGELFF.